The entry that follows covers one TCR beta chain sequence. The antigen is undetermined. Trimming shortened V by 5 bases and J by 6 bases, and 14 bases separated the two germline ends. This CDR3 comprises 13 residues. Germline assignment: CDR1 SEHNR and CDR2 FQNEAQ (reference sequence). The sample originates from a study of shared clonotypes between healthy human individuals. Turning to the study itself: CD4 naive cells filled three plates per donor, CD4 memory three, CD8 naive two and CD8 memory one.

The naive CD8 subset, CD45RO-negative cells positively selected for CCR7, excluded terminally differentiated effector memory CD45RA+ cells. This table comes from immunoSEQ multiplex PCR, and its TCRdb copy is limited to in-frame clones, with some not included. The top ten hold 0.85% to 1.2% of the sample, which has more than 2 million clones, roughly 94% seen once. Study-wide points: When naive CD4 clonotypes were compared across a few donors, around 5% were shared. The four-donor shared clonotypes exceeded non-shared clonotypes in generation probability, with non-shared ones scoring lower.

Sequenced sample: naive CD8+ T cells sorted from blood. The rearrangement links TRBV7-9 to TRBJ2-7; tentatively, D is TRBD1 (6 bases). The clonotype was recovered from a man aged 18-30 years in good health. The CDR3 here is CASSPDRRGEQYF. In DNA form, the CDR3 reads TGTGCCAGCAGCCCGGATCGCAGGGGCGAGCAGTACTTC.